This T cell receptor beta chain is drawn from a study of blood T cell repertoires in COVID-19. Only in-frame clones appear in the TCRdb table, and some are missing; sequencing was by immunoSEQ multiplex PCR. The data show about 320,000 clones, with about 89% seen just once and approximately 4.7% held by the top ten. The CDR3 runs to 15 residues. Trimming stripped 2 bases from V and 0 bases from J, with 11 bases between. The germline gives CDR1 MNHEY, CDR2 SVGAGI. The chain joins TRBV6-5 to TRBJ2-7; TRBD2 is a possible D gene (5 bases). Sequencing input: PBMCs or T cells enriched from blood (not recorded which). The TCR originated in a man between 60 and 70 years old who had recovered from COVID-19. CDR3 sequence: CASSYLREGSYEQYF. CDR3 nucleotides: TGTGCCAGCAGTTACCTCCGCGAGGGCTCCTACGAGCAGTACTTC.